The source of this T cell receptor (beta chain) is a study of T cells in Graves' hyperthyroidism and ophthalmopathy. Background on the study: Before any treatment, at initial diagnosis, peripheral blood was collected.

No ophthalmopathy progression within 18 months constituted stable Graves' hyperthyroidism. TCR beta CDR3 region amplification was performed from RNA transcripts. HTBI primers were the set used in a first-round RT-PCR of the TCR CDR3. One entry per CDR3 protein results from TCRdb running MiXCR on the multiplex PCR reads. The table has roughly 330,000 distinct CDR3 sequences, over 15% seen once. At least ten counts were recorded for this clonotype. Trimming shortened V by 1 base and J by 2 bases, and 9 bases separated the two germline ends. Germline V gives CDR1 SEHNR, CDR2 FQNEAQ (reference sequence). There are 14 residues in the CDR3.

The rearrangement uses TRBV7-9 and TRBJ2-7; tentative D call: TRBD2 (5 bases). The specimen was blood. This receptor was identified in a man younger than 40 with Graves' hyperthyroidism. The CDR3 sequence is CASSLGGAPYEQYF. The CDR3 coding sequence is TGTGCCAGCAGCTTAGGGGGAGCCCCCTACGAGCAGTACTTC.